These 30 T cell receptor beta chains came from one sample sequenced in a study of OX40 agonist ivuxolimab in advanced cancers. Profiled with immunoSEQ multiplex PCR; TCRdb holds only in-frame clones, not every one. Altogether about 63,000 clones are present, 65% to 85% being singletons, with the ten largest covering approximately 1%. The sequenced sample was CD4+ or CD8+ T cells sorted from blood, obtained in a trial of the OX40 agonist ivuxolimab. Receptors were obtained from an adult with an advanced solid tumor such as melanoma, head and neck, liver or kidney cancer.

This rearrangement joins TRBV19 to TRBJ1-1, with D hard to call. The ends were cut back, 7 bases at V and 4 bases at J, with 16 bases in the middle. Germline V gene lookup returns CDR1 LNHDA and CDR2 SQIVND (reference sequence). This CDR3 spans 14 amino acids. The CDR3 coding sequence is TGTGCCAGTATTTTGACGAGATCTGGCACTGAAGCTTTCTTT. It codes for CASILTRSGTEAFF.

The rearrangement links TRBV19 to TRBJ2-2; TRBD2 might be the D (5 bases). This CDR3 comprises 14 residues. CDR1 and CDR2 from the germline V gene are LNHDA and SQIVND (reference sequence). Trimming shortened V by 3 bases and J by 1 base, and 6 bases separated the two germline ends. CDR3 DNA sequence: TGTGCCAGTAGTATGGGGAGGAACACCGGGGAGCTGTTTTTT. This sequence encodes CASSMGRNTGELFF. The variable domain in full, completed from reference TRBV19 and TRBJ2-2, reads DGGITQSPKYLFRKEGQNVTLSCEQNLNHDAMYWYRQDPGQGLRLIYYSQIVNDFQKGDIAEGYSVSREKKESFPLTVTSAQKNPTAFYLCASSMGRNTGELFFGEGSRLTVL.

The chain carries TRBV30 and TRBJ1-2; unclear D gene. V dropped 1 base and J dropped 1 base, with 10 bases sitting between them. Germline lookup yields CDR1 GTSNPN and CDR2 SVGIG (reference sequence). The CDR3 loop spans 14 amino acids. Here the CDR3 DNA reads TGTGCCTGGAGTGGGAATCGGGGTAACTATGGCTACACCTTC. It encodes CAWSGNRGNYGYTF. The variable domain in full, with the rest retrieved from reference TRBV30 and TRBJ1-2, is SQTIHQWPATLVQPVGSPLSLECTVEGTSNPNLYWYRQAAGRGLQLLFYSVGIGQISSEVPQNLSASRPQDRQFILSSKKLLLSDSGFYLCAWSGNRGNYGYTFGSGTRLTVV.

The chain employs TRBV4-1 and TRBJ1-2; 8 bases align to TRBD1. Trimming removed 0 bases from V and 0 bases from J; junction bases left unmatched: 12. CDR1 and CDR2 (germline): MGHRA, YSYEKL. CDR3 size: 19 residues. DNA for the CDR3: TGCGCCAGCAGCCAAGACCCTCAGGGGGCGCAGGGAGCTAACTATGGCTACACCTTC. Translating it yields CASSQDPQGAQGANYGYTF.

In its sample, this clone was seen a few times. The V call is TRBV14, the J call TRBJ1-5; D gene unclear. V lost 1 base to trimming and J lost 1 base, with 2 bases between them. The V gene's germline CDR1 is SGHDN and CDR2 FVKESK. This CDR3 is built from 13 residues. As DNA, the CDR3 is TGTGCCAGCAGCCAAGCGAGCAATCAGCCCCAGCATTTT. It encodes CASSQASNQPQHF.

The chain links TRBV7-8 to TRBJ2-7; TRBD1 or TRBD2 may be the D gene (5 bases each). This CDR3 spans 13 amino acids. V was cut by 5 bases and J by 3 bases, with 11 bases left in between. CDR1 is SGHVS and CDR2 is FQNEAQ in the germline V gene. The CDR3 nucleotides read TGTGCCAGCAGCCGCAGGGACCTCTACGAGCAGTACTTC. This sequence encodes CASSRRDLYEQYF.

This chain uses TRBV9 with TRBJ2-1, with D possibly called TRBD1 or TRBD2 (6 bases each). In germline, CDR1 is SGDLS, CDR2 YYNGEE. This CDR3 region has 18 residues. Trimming cost V 2 bases and J 9 bases, with 27 bases left between them. The CDR3 here is CASSVSSGGGRGGGEQFF. CDR3 nucleotide sequence: TGTGCCAGCAGCGTGTCGTCCGGGGGCGGTAGGGGAGGTGGTGAGCAGTTCTTC.

The J gene is TRBJ1-3, the V gene TRBV19; 7 bases agree with TRBD1. After removal of 6 bases from V and 2 bases from J, the junction contained 4 bases not matched to a gene. The germline CDR1 and CDR2 sequences are LNHDA and SQIVND (reference sequence). The CDR3 loop spans 14 amino acids. The CDR3 is CASSDGTAGNTIYF. DNA of the CDR3: TGTGCCAGTAGCGACGGGACAGCTGGAAACACCATATATTTT.

The CDR3 loop reads CASSPTGRVNTEAFF. The CDR3 bases are TGTGCCAGCAGCCCCACTGGTAGGGTGAACACTGAAGCTTTCTTT. The chain has TRBV9 and TRBJ1-1; D gene unclear. CDR1 is SGDLS and CDR2 is YYNGEE in the germline V gene. The CDR3 has 15 amino acids. Trimming removed 4 bases from V and 0 bases from J, with 13 bases in between.

The chain combines TRBV6-5 with TRBJ2-7, with 7 bases matching TRBD1. Germline V gives CDR1 MNHEY, CDR2 SVGAGI. This CDR3 comprises 15 residues. V trimming: 7 bases; J trimming: 2 bases; junction bases outside the gene matches: 11. CDR3 bases: TGTGCCAGCACCTCTCCGCGACAGGGTGCCTACGAGCAGTACTTC. Residues: CASTSPRQGAYEQYF.

The chain joins TRBV5-1 to TRBJ2-5; 9 nucleotides match TRBD1. This CDR3 comprises 14 residues. Germline lookup yields CDR1 SGHRS and CDR2 YFSETQ. Germline trimming cut 4 bases from V and 3 bases from J; bases unmatched to any gene: 4. The DNA of the CDR3 is TGCGCCAGCAGCATGGGACAGGGCGAAGAGACCCAGTACTTC. Translated: CASSMGQGEETQYF.

This chain connects TRBV30 to TRBJ1-1, with a possible D match to TRBD1 (5 bases). The V end lost 2 bases, the J end lost 7 bases, and 29 bases lay between the germline ends. The CDR3 has 18 amino acids. The V gene's germline CDR1 is GTSNPN and CDR2 SVGIG (reference sequence). For the CDR3, the DNA is TGTGCCTGGAGTCAAAAAATCAGGGTGACCCTGGGCTTCTATGAAGCTTTCTTT. Its protein product is CAWSQKIRVTLGFYEAFF.

V and J are TRBV30 and TRBJ2-5, with 9 bases that match TRBD1. With the DNA end fitting TRBJ2-7 better, the J assignment may be wrong. Germline V gene lookup returns CDR1 GTSNPN and CDR2 SVGIG (reference sequence). This CDR3 comprises 16 residues. Here the CDR3 reads CACRGQGFRSSYEQYF. The CDR3 DNA is TGTGCCTGCAGGGGACAGGGTTTCAGGAGCTCCTACGAGCAGTACTTC.

V usage is TRBV18 and J usage is TRBJ1-2; D uncertain. The CDR3 loop spans 14 amino acids. Germline V lookup: CDR1 KGHSH, CDR2 LQKENI. V lost 0 bases and J 8 bases, leaving 13 bases between the germline ends. DNA of the CDR3: TGTGCCAGCTCACCACCAACTCACCCGCTAGGCTACACCTTC. It is translated as CASSPPTHPLGYTF.

V and J are TRBV6-1 and TRBJ2-6; TRBD2 agrees at 11 bases. CDR3 length: 20 amino acids. CDR1 and CDR2 (germline): MNHNS, SASEGT. Germline trimming cut 0 bases from V and 1 base from J; bases unmatched to any gene: 8. In DNA, the CDR3 is TGTGCCAGCAGTGAAGCCCCCCTAGCGGGGGGTTTTTCTGGGGCCAACGTCCTGACTTTC. Amino acid sequence: CASSEAPLAGGFSGANVLTF.

The genes are TRBV5-4 and TRBJ1-1; TRBD1 might be the D (5 bases). Germline V gene sequence: CDR1 SGHNT, CDR2 YYREEE (reference sequence). V lost 3 bases and J 0 bases, leaving 15 bases between the germline ends. This CDR3 has 16 amino acids. The CDR3 region has the DNA TGTGCCAGCAGCTCGGGGGGGTCGTTCGTGAACACTGAAGCTTTCTTT. It encodes CASSSGGSFVNTEAFF.

The V gene is TRBV19, the J gene TRBJ1-5, with a tentative D call TRBD1 (6 bases). Trimming pared 7 bases from V and 5 bases from J, leaving 21 bases between. This CDR3 is 16 amino acids long. Germline CDR1 is LNHDA and CDR2 is SQIVND (reference sequence). The CDR3 DNA reads as TGTGCCAGTACCTCTACGGTGGGGGCAGGGGATCAGCCCCAGCATTTT. Its translation is CASTSTVGAGDQPQHF.

CDR3 in amino acids: CASSETYSSYEQYF. In DNA form, the CDR3 reads TGTGCCAGCAGCGAGACGTATAGCTCCTACGAGCAGTACTTC. V and J are TRBV6-1 and TRBJ2-7, with D unclear. Germline values: CDR1 MNHNS, CDR2 SASEGT. The CDR3 runs to 14 residues. V was cut by 6 bases and J by 0 bases, with 12 bases left in between.

This chain links TRBV4-1 with TRBJ1-2; D not certain. The CDR3 has 16 amino acids. Trimming left V 0 bases short and J 4 bases short, with 15 bases between. Germline V gene sequence: CDR1 MGHRA, CDR2 YSYEKL. CDR3 sequence reads: CASSQDHATGFYGYTF. For the CDR3, the DNA is TGCGCCAGCAGCCAAGATCATGCTACGGGTTTCTATGGCTACACCTTC.

The chain employs TRBV30 and TRBJ1-1; D not certain. The CDR3 is made up of 14 amino acids. Germline V gives CDR1 GTSNPN, CDR2 SVGIG (reference sequence). V lost 0 bases and J lost 1, with 9 bases in between. The CDR3 protein is CAWSVIASNTEAFF. The CDR3 region has the DNA TGTGCCTGGAGTGTAATTGCCTCGAACACTGAAGCTTTCTTT.

The chain is built from TRBV5-1 and TRBJ1-1, with TRBD1 matching 9 bases. Losses at the gene ends were 0 bases for V and 4 bases for J; bases not matched to a gene: 7. Germline V gene lookup returns CDR1 SGHRS and CDR2 YFSETQ. This CDR3 region has 16 residues. Here the CDR3 DNA reads TGCGCCAGCAGCTTGGACGGACAGGGGCTGAGCACTGAAGCTTTCTTT. Translation: CASSLDGQGLSTEAFF.

Only a few counts were recorded for this clone. The V and J genes are TRBV7-8 and TRBJ2-1, with D perhaps TRBD1 (6 bases). Trimming left V 2 bases short and J 5 bases short, with 19 bases between. The CDR3 extends over 17 amino acids. Germline lookup yields CDR1 SGHVS and CDR2 FQNEAQ. The CDR3 here is CASSLLVGARGNNEQFF. As DNA, the CDR3 is TGTGCCAGCAGCTTATTGGTGGGCGCCAGGGGAAACAATGAGCAGTTCTTC.

The gene calls are TRBV6-1 and TRBJ2-3, with TRBD1 matching 7 bases. CDR1 is MNHNS, CDR2 SASEGT, per germline. V dropped 8 bases and J dropped 6; count of bases not matched to a gene: 14. This CDR3 has 15 amino acids. Here the CDR3 DNA reads TGTGCCAGCGAGGGGGCCTATTCATATGTGGATACGCAGTATTTT. It codes for CASEGAYSYVDTQYF.

As DNA, the CDR3 is TGTGCCAGCAGTCCATCCGGGACAGGAGCCGGCGAGCAGTACTTC. This gives the protein CASSPSGTGAGEQYF. The chain combines TRBV28 with TRBJ2-7; 8 bases are a match to TRBD1. The germline CDR1 and CDR2 sequences are MDHEN and SYDVKM. The CDR3 runs 15 residues. The trim removed 5 bases at V and 6 bases at J, leaving 12 bases unmatched.

This clone was seen a handful of times. The V gene is TRBV5-1, the J gene TRBJ1-1; D perhaps matches TRBD1 (5 bases). Deletions cut 5 bases from V and 5 bases from J, with 7 bases between. Germline V gene lookup returns CDR1 SGHRS and CDR2 YFSETQ. This CDR3 is 11 amino acids long. CDR3 amino acids: CASRGETEAFF. In DNA, the CDR3 is TGCGCCAGCAGAGGGGAGACTGAAGCTTTCTTT.

This clone was seen more than once but under ten times. The V call is TRBV4-2, the J call TRBJ2-7; D is unclear. The V end lost 0 bases, the J end lost 2 bases, and 8 bases lay between the germline ends. This CDR3 comprises 14 residues. Germline V gives CDR1 LGHNA, CDR2 YNFKEQ. The CDR3 DNA reads TGTGCCAGCAGCCAAGACTACAGCGCCTACGAGCAGTACTTC. This encodes CASSQDYSAYEQYF.

This clone was seen more than once but under ten times. This chain uses TRBV30 with TRBJ1-6; unclear D gene. V was shortened by 4 bases and J by 5 bases, with 6 bases between the two germline ends. CDR1 GTSNPN and CDR2 SVGIG come from the germline V gene (reference sequence). The CDR3 is 12 amino acids. CDR3 region: CAWTSNNSPLHF. The CDR3 region has the DNA TGTGCCTGGACATCTAATAATTCACCCCTCCACTTT.

The chain is built from TRBV19 and TRBJ1-2; maybe TRBD1 (5 bases). The germline V gene encodes CDR1 LNHDA and CDR2 SQIVND (reference sequence). With 1 base removed from V and 5 bases from J, the gap between germline ends came to 11 bases. The length of the CDR3 is 14 residues. This chain's CDR3 is CASSIAAGGYGYTF. CDR3 DNA: TGTGCCAGTAGTATAGCCGCCGGGGGGTATGGCTACACCTTC.

The rearrangement links TRBV5-1 to TRBJ1-1; the match to TRBD1 covers 9 bases. Losses at the gene ends were 3 bases for V and 3 bases for J; bases not matched to a gene: 3. Per the germline V gene, CDR1 is SGHRS and CDR2 is YFSETQ. The CDR3 contains 14 residues. CDR3 residues: CASSSRTGDTEAFF. Written as DNA, the CDR3 is TGCGCCAGCAGCTCTAGGACAGGGGACACTGAAGCTTTCTTT. Full variable domain (outside the CDR3, taken from reference TRBV5-1 and TRBJ1-1): KAGVTQTPRYLIKTRGQQVTLSCSPISGHRSVSWYQQTPGQGLQFLFEYFSETQRNKGNFPGRFSGRQFSNSRSEMNVSTLELGDSALYLCASSSRTGDTEAFFGQGTRLTVV.

The CDR3 loop reads CSVSIAGANNEQFF. CDR3 in DNA: TGCAGCGTCTCTATAGCGGGGGCTAACAATGAGCAGTTCTTC. This chain uses TRBV29-1 with TRBJ2-1; 9 bases are a match to TRBD2. V shed 6 bases and J 5 bases; nucleotides not matched to a gene: 8. In germline, CDR1 is SQVTM, CDR2 ANQGSEA. This CDR3 comprises 14 residues.